These 27 T cell receptor beta chains were sequenced from one sample in a study of cytomegalovirus exposure and HLA in healthy donors. The PCR ran on 60 Vbeta and 13 Jbeta primers. Clones were sequenced by immunoSEQ multiplex PCR, and TCRdb holds only the in-frame ones, with some missing. The table includes 95,000 to 100,000 clones, about 76% detected once. The sequenced sample consisted of PBMCs. All receptors come from a middle-aged man in good health and CMV-seropositive.

V usage is TRBV29-1 and J usage is TRBJ2-6, with D unclear. The CDR3 is 13 amino acids. Deletions cut 1 base from V and 2 bases from J, with 3 bases between. CDR1 SQVTM and CDR2 ANQGSEA come from the germline V gene. This CDR3 is CSVEGAGANVLTF. In nucleotides, the CDR3 is TGCAGCGTTGAAGGAGCTGGGGCCAACGTCCTGACTTTC.

This sequence joins TRBV9 and TRBJ2-1, with D maybe TRBD2 (5 bases). The CDR3 contains 15 residues. V lost 0 bases, J lost 4 bases, and 11 bases lay in between. Germline-derived CDR1 and CDR2 are SGDLS and YYNGEE. CDR3 sequence (DNA): TGTGCCAGCAGCGTAGCGTGGGAGTATTACAATGAGCAGTTCTTC. Amino acids: CASSVAWEYYNEQFF. Complete variable domain (other parts from reference TRBV9 and TRBJ2-1): DSGVTQTPKHLITATGQRVTLRCSPRSGDLSVYWYQQSLDQGLQFLIQYYNGEERAKGNILERFSAQQFPDLHSELNLSSLELGDSALYFCASSVAWEYYNEQFFGPGTRLTVL.

Only one count was recorded for this clone. The chain has TRBV11-3 and TRBJ2-7; perhaps TRBD1 as D (6 bases). The V and J ends lost 0 bases and 1 base respectively, with 7 bases between them. The CDR3 runs to 14 residues. In germline, CDR1 is SGHNT, CDR2 YENEEA. DNA of the CDR3: TGTGCCAGCAGCTTAGACACAGGGTCCTACGAGCAGTACTTC. Its translation is CASSLDTGSYEQYF.

V gene TRBV19 combines with J gene TRBJ2-2, with a possible D match to TRBD1 (6 bases). The CDR3 length is 14 residues. The germline CDR1 and CDR2 sequences are LNHDA and SQIVND (reference sequence). V lost 7 bases and J lost 1, with 10 bases in between. The CDR3 reads CASKQGRNTGELFF. CDR3 in DNA: TGTGCCAGTAAGCAGGGGCGGAACACCGGGGAGCTGTTTTTT.

This sequence joins TRBV11-3 and TRBJ2-7, with TRBD2 identical over 14 bases. Germline CDR1 reads SGHNT; CDR2 reads YENEEA. There are 13 residues in the CDR3. Losses at the gene ends were 5 bases for V and 12 bases for J; bases not matched to a gene: 6. This chain's CDR3 is CASSTGLAGVLYF. In nucleotides, the CDR3 is TGTGCCAGCAGCACGGGACTAGCGGGAGTTCTGTACTTC.

V is TRBV27 and J is TRBJ2-7; 9 bases map to TRBD2. The V gene's germline CDR1 is MNHEY and CDR2 SMNVEV (reference sequence). The CDR3 runs 15 residues. J was trimmed by 3 bases and V by 6 bases; bases with no gene match: 9. The CDR3 DNA follows: TGTGCCAGCAGCGACGCGGGGGGGCTCTTCTACGAGCAGTACTTC. This gives the protein CASSDAGGLFYEQYF.

The V gene is TRBV5-4, the J gene TRBJ2-7; a possible D gene is TRBD2 (5 bases). The CDR3 consists of 14 residues. The V gene lost 1 base and the J gene lost 2 bases, with 10 bases spanning the gap. CDR1 SGHNT and CDR2 YYREEE come from the germline V gene (reference sequence). As DNA, the CDR3 is TGTGCCAGCAGCTTGATCGGGATAACCTACGAGCAGTACTTC. Protein: CASSLIGITYEQYF.

Points on this clone: Other DNA variants within this sample encode the same CDR3. This sequence joins TRBV18 and TRBJ2-7; 7 bases fit TRBD1. J gave up 3 bases and V 3 bases, and 5 bases lay outside the gene matches. CDR1 is KGHSH and CDR2 is LQKENI in the germline V gene. This CDR3 has 14 amino acids. CDR3 sequence: CASSPPGTDYEQYF. The CDR3 bases are TGTGCCAGCTCACCCCCGGGGACAGACTACGAGCAGTACTTC.

The chain has TRBV2 and TRBJ1-2, with D uncertain. Trimming removed 6 bases from V and 8 bases from J, with 10 bases in between. Germline CDR1 and CDR2: SNHLY and FYNNEI. The CDR3 covers 11 residues. The CDR3 bases are TGTGCCAGCAGCCTCCTATGGGGCTACACCTTC. It yields the protein CASSLLWGYTF.

This clone appeared a single time. The chain recombines TRBV28 with TRBJ1-5; the D gene is possibly TRBD1 (5 bases). V was pared by 5 bases and J by 7 bases, with 18 bases between. Germline V CDR1 and CDR2: MDHEN, SYDVKM. The CDR3 has 15 residues. The CDR3 is CASSVPSRGEQPQHF. CDR3 nucleotides: TGTGCCAGCAGTGTCCCCTCACGGGGGGAACAGCCCCAGCATTTT.

The rearrangement links TRBV7-2 to TRBJ2-3; 11 nucleotides match TRBD2. With V trimmed by 2 bases and J by 6 bases, 7 bases remained unmatched. CDR3 length equals 16 residues. CDR1 and CDR2 (germline): SGHTA, FQGNSA. CDR3 DNA sequence: TGTGCCAGCAGCTTAAGACTAGCGGGATCCCGTGATACGCAGTATTTT. Its protein product is CASSLRLAGSRDTQYF. The full variable domain, completed using reference TRBV7-2 and TRBJ2-3, is GAGVSQSPSNKVTEKGKDVELRCDPISGHTALYWYRQSLGQGLEFLIYFQGNSAPDKSGLPSDRFSAERTGGSVSTLTIQRTQQEDSAVYLCASSLRLAGSRDTQYFGPGTRLTVL.

The chain employs TRBV6-1 and TRBJ1-6; D is perhaps TRBD1 (5 bases). Trimming removed 2 bases from V and 8 bases from J, with 13 bases in between. This CDR3 has 15 residues. In germline, CDR1 is MNHNS, CDR2 SASEGT. The chain's CDR3 is CASSEKGPDDSPLHF. CDR3 bases: TGTGCCAGCAGTGAAAAGGGGCCAGATGATTCACCCCTCCACTTT.

The chain employs TRBV6-1 and TRBJ1-4, with TRBD1 identical over 9 bases. Unmatched junction bases numbered 9, after V lost 6 bases and J lost 7 bases. The length of the CDR3 is 15 residues. Germline-derived CDR1 and CDR2 are MNHNS and SASEGT. The CDR3 DNA reads TGTGCCAGCAGGGAAATACAGGGGGCGGGTGAAAAACTGTTTTTT. Amino acids: CASREIQGAGEKLFF.

The chain is built from TRBV18 and TRBJ1-6; D is unclear. The CDR3 spans 12 residues. Trimming pared 1 base from V and 9 bases from J, leaving 4 bases between. Per the germline V gene, CDR1 is KGHSH and CDR2 is LQKENI. DNA of the CDR3: TGTGCCAGCTCACCACGCAGTTCACCCCTCCACTTT. Translated, it gives CASSPRSSPLHF. The entire variable domain, with the rest obtained from reference TRBV18 and TRBJ1-6, is as follows: NAGVMQNPRHLVRRRGQEARLRCSPMKGHSHVYWYRQLPEEGLKFMVYLQKENIIDESGMPKERFSAEFPKEGPSILRIQQVVRGDSAAYFCASSPRSSPLHFGNGTRLTVT.

The chain uses TRBV7-9 and TRBJ2-5, with 7 bases fitting TRBD1. Germline values: CDR1 SEHNR, CDR2 FQNEAQ (reference sequence). There are 15 residues in the CDR3. Trimming at V came to 5 bases and at J to 2 bases, leaving 8 bases not matched to a gene. The CDR3 protein is CASSPTTGRQETQYF. The DNA for the CDR3 is TGTGCCAGCAGCCCTACGACAGGGCGGCAAGAGACCCAGTACTTC.

The chain couples TRBV5-1 to TRBJ2-3; TRBD2 aligns across 10 bases. The CDR3 has 17 residues. Germline CDR1 is SGHRS and CDR2 is YFSETQ. Germline trimming cut 2 bases from V and 3 bases from J; bases unmatched to any gene: 9. In nucleotides, the CDR3 is TGCGCCAGCAGCTTTGGTTCTAGCGGGGGCGCGACAGATACGCAGTATTTT. Amino acids: CASSFGSSGGATDTQYF.

J is TRBJ2-3 and V is TRBV7-2, with 14 bases identical to TRBD2. J was trimmed by 2 bases and V by 1 base; bases with no gene match: 5. This CDR3 has 18 residues. CDR1 and CDR2 (germline): SGHTA, FQGNSA. CDR3 coding DNA: TGTGCCAGCAGCTTAGTGAGACTAGCGGGAGGGGCCACAGATACGCAGTATTTT. Translated, it gives CASSLVRLAGGATDTQYF.

Details on this clone: The junction departs from the called germline gene at one end, perhaps through a read error. This chain links TRBV5-6 with TRBJ2-7; D might be TRBD1 (6 bases). The germline gives CDR1 SGHDT, CDR2 YYEEEE. The CDR3 covers 12 residues. The CDR3 coding sequence is TGTGCCAGCAGCCGGAAAACAGGGCCCGAGCTTTTC. As protein: CASSRKTGPELF.

This clone has just one count. The chain has TRBV12-5 and TRBJ2-7; 9 bases fit TRBD1. The V gene's germline CDR1 is LGHNT and CDR2 FRNRAP. Trimming cost V 5 bases and J 3 bases; bases outside gene matches: 8. The CDR3 has 15 amino acids. The chain's CDR3 is CASGPGTGIYYEQYF. Written as DNA, the CDR3 is TGTGCTAGTGGTCCAGGGACAGGGATATACTACGAGCAGTACTTC. The entire variable domain, with the rest obtained from reference TRBV12-5 and TRBJ2-7, is as follows: DARVTQTPRHKVTEMGQEVTMRCQPILGHNTVFWYRQTMMQGLELLAYFRNRAPLDDSGMPKDRFSAEMPDATLATLKIQPSEPRDSAVYFCASGPGTGIYYEQYFGPGTRLTVT.

This clone was counted a few times. This chain's CDR3 is CASSEGFSGNTIYF. CDR3 DNA: TGTGCCAGCAGTGAGGGCTTCTCTGGAAACACCATATATTTT. This chain links TRBV6-1 with TRBJ1-3, with unresolved D. Trimming left V 3 bases short and J 0 bases short, with 6 bases between. From germline, CDR1 is MNHNS and CDR2 SASEGT. This CDR3 has 14 residues.

The chain employs TRBV28 and TRBJ2-7; no definite D call. The CDR3 loop spans 11 amino acids. Trimming removed 4 bases from V and 4 bases from J, with 5 bases in between. Germline CDR1 is MDHEN and CDR2 is SYDVKM. DNA of the CDR3: TGTGCCAGCAGTTGGGCGTACGAGCAGTACTTC. This sequence encodes CASSWAYEQYF.

This clone appeared a few times. J is TRBJ2-7 and V is TRBV7-8; 7 bases are a match to TRBD1. The CDR3 length is 17 residues. From germline, CDR1 is SGHVS and CDR2 FQNEAQ. With V trimmed by 5 bases and J by 3 bases, 16 bases remained unmatched. CDR3 amino acids: CASSTIRQGQGGYEQYF. In DNA, the CDR3 is TGTGCCAGCAGCACCATCAGACAGGGCCAAGGGGGCTACGAGCAGTACTTC.

This chain joins TRBV27 and TRBJ2-5; no reliable D call. Germline loops: CDR1 MNHEY, CDR2 SMNVEV (reference sequence). The CDR3 length is 15 residues. Between the trimmed V and J ends, which lost 3 bases and 1 base, there was a span of 12 bases. The CDR3 here is CASSFAGSLQETQYF. CDR3 nucleotide sequence: TGTGCCAGCAGTTTCGCAGGTTCCCTCCAAGAGACCCAGTACTTC.

The table lists this clone with a count of one. The V and J genes are TRBV10-3 and TRBJ2-1; 9 bases fit TRBD2. The CDR3 length is 13 residues. Germline assignment: CDR1 ENHRY and CDR2 SYGVKD. With V trimmed by 8 bases and J by 7 bases, 6 bases remained unmatched. The CDR3 region is CAIGREGRNEQFF. CDR3 DNA sequence: TGTGCCATCGGGCGGGAGGGCCGGAATGAGCAGTTCTTC.

This chain connects TRBV7-2 to TRBJ2-7, with 11 bases aligning to TRBD1. Germline loops: CDR1 SGHTA, CDR2 FQGNSA. The CDR3 runs 16 residues. V lost 5 bases, J lost 3 bases, and 9 bases stayed unmatched. CDR3 nucleotide sequence: TGTGCCAGCAGCCCATCAGGACAGGGGGCCGTCTACGAGCAGTACTTC. Translating gives CASSPSGQGAVYEQYF.

The chain uses TRBV10-1 and TRBJ1-1; possibly TRBD1 for D (6 bases). The CDR3 covers 12 residues. V was cut by 0 bases and J by 10 bases, with 9 bases left in between. Germline CDR1 reads WNHNN; CDR2 reads SYGVQD (reference sequence). The DNA of the CDR3 is TGCGCCAGCAGTGAGTCACAGGGTGTAGCTTTCTTT. It translates to CASSESQGVAFF.

The chain recombines TRBV4-3 with TRBJ2-5; the match to TRBD2 covers 12 bases. The DNA end lines up better with TRBJ2-7; the J call may be wrong. CDR3 length equals 17 residues. CDR1 LGHNA and CDR2 YSLEER come from the germline V gene. In nucleotides, the CDR3 is TGCGCCAGCAGCCAAGAGAATCTAGCGGGAGGGTCCTACGAGCAGTACTTC. It is translated as CASSQENLAGGSYEQYF.